This T cell receptor (beta chain) stems from a study of blood T cell repertoires in COVID-19. Those who participated ranged in age from roughly 18 to 90 years and resided in about two dozen US areas. Cohorts were based on clinical histories the participants reported. The germline CDR1 and CDR2 sequences are SGHDT and YYEEEE. The CDR3 runs 15 residues. Trimming took 3 bases from V and 7 from J, leaving 16 bases between them. As handled by the study authors: Estimation of nucleated cell counts was performed using reference gene primer amplification. Method: immunoSEQ multiplex PCR; TCRdb's copy keeps in-frame clones and lacks some. V, J and clone size were drawn from that table, and D and trimming were deduced from the DNA. The sample yields 200,000 to 250,000 clones, 90% seen once.

V and J are TRBV5-6 and TRBJ1-4; the D gene is possibly TRBD1 (5 bases). The sample taken for sequencing was PBMCs or T cells enriched from blood (not recorded which). This sequence was found in a man under 40 who had been exposed to COVID-19. CDR3 region: CASSSRATLSEKLFF. The CDR3 DNA sequence: TGTGCCAGCAGCTCCAGGGCCACCTTGAGTGAAAAACTGTTTTTT.